The entry that follows covers one T cell receptor beta chain sequence. The data belong to a study of blood T cell repertoires in COVID-19. The CDR3 consists of 16 residues. Germline CDR1 is KGHDR and CDR2 is SFDVKD. The V and J ends lost 4 bases and 0 bases respectively, with 11 bases between them. The table came from immunoSEQ multiplex PCR; TCRdb's copy has only in-frame clones and leaves some out. The sample carries 150,000 to 200,000 clones, 85% to 90% recorded once. Specimen: peripheral blood. The source is a woman aged 70 to 79 with acute or convalescent COVID-19. The genes are TRBV24-1 and TRBJ2-2, with D unresolved. The CDR3 DNA follows: TGTGCCACCAGTGACCCAGGCCTGCCGAACACCGGGGAGCTGTTTTTT. This sequence encodes CATSDPGLPNTGELFF.